The 13 T cell receptor beta chains given below trace back to one sample, sequenced in a study of blood T cell repertoires in COVID-19. Repertoires were generated with immunoSEQ multiplex PCR, while TCRdb's copy carries only in-frame clones and drops some. Of 410,000 or so clones listed, about 89% are singletons. Sequencing was done on a sample of peripheral blood. These receptors were obtained from a woman aged 40 to 50 with COVID-19, enrolled during active disease.

The V and J genes are TRBV27 and TRBJ1-1; D is perhaps TRBD1 (6 bases). The germline gives CDR1 MNHEY, CDR2 SMNVEV (reference sequence). Trimming left V 0 bases short and J 4 bases short, with 12 bases between. The CDR3 spans 15 residues. CDR3 in DNA: TGTGCCAGCAGTTTATCGAACAGGGCGGGCACTGAAGCTTTCTTT. This sequence encodes CASSLSNRAGTEAFF.

This clone was recorded a few times. The chain uses TRBV28 and TRBJ1-4, with 7 bases aligning to TRBD1. Germline lookup yields CDR1 MDHEN and CDR2 SYDVKM. The trim removed 6 bases at V and 12 bases at J, leaving 13 bases unmatched. The CDR3 has 14 residues. CDR3 bases: TGTGCCAGCAGCGCCGGGACAGAGGTTAGGGAACTGTTTTTT. This translates into CASSAGTEVRELFF.

The genes are TRBV19 and TRBJ1-1, with a weak D call TRBD1 (6 bases). CDR3 length equals 15 residues. V lost 0 bases and J 4 bases, leaving 12 bases between the germline ends. Germline CDR1 and CDR2: LNHDA and SQIVND (reference sequence). CDR3 coding DNA: TGTGCCAGTAGTATAGACTACAGGGTCAGCACTGAAGCTTTCTTT. Translation gives CASSIDYRVSTEAFF.

This rearrangement joins TRBV29-1 to TRBJ2-1; 9 nucleotides align to TRBD1. Trimming at V came to 5 bases and at J to 8 bases, leaving 10 bases not matched to a gene. CDR3 length: 14 residues. Germline CDR1 and CDR2: SQVTM and ANQGSEA. The chain's CDR3 is CSVYRGHLGDEQFF. The CDR3 DNA follows: TGCAGCGTTTACAGGGGGCACCTTGGGGATGAGCAGTTCTTC.

The CDR3 loop is CASSSLSDTEAFF. CDR3 DNA sequence: TGTGCCAGCAGCTCACTGTCCGACACTGAAGCTTTCTTT. V is TRBV11-2 and J is TRBJ1-1; D is uncertain. V lost 4 bases and J 3 bases, leaving 9 bases between the germline ends. The CDR3 covers 13 residues. Germline-derived CDR1 and CDR2 are SGHAT and FQNNGV.

Concerning this clone itself: A junction end diverges from the germline sequence, so it may reflect a read error. The gene calls are TRBV7-9 and TRBJ1-6; TRBD1 is a possible D gene (6 bases). From germline, CDR1 is SEHNR and CDR2 FQNEAQ (reference sequence). The CDR3 covers 14 residues. CDR3 sequence reads: CATDRTRINSPLHF. CDR3 sequence (DNA): TGTGCCACCGACAGGACACGGATAAATTCGCCCCTCCACTTT. The variable domain in full, with the rest retrieved from reference TRBV7-9 and TRBJ1-6, is DTGVSQNPRHKITKRGQNVTFRCDPISEHNRLYWYRQTLGQGPEFLTYFQNEAQLEKSRLLSDRFSAERPKGSFSTLEIQRTEQGDSAMYLCATDRTRINSPLHFGNGTRLTVT.

The CDR3, as DNA: TGTGCCAGCAGTTCGGACAGTCTCTACAATGAGCAGTTCTTC. Protein product: CASSSDSLYNEQFF. The rearrangement links TRBV2 to TRBJ2-1, with D perhaps TRBD1 (6 bases). V lost 5 bases and J 3 bases, leaving 11 bases between the germline ends. Germline CDR1 and CDR2: SNHLY and FYNNEI. This CDR3 region has 14 residues. Full variable domain (missing parts from reference TRBV2 and TRBJ2-1): EPEVTQTPSHQVTQMGQEVILRCVPISNHLYFYWYRQILGQKVEFLVSFYNNEISEKSEIFDDQFSVERPDGSNFTLKIRSTKLEDSAMYFCASSSDSLYNEQFFGPGTRLTVL.

The J gene is TRBJ1-4, the V gene TRBV12-3 or TRBV12-4; unclear D gene. Trimming cost V 6 bases and J 8 bases, with 10 bases left between them. The CDR3 extends over 12 amino acids. The CDR3 DNA sequence: TGTGCCAGCAGGTCCCGGCGGGAAAAACTGTTTTTT. It specifies CASRSRREKLFF.

The J gene is TRBJ2-7, the V gene TRBV6-2 or TRBV6-3, with D unresolved. CDR3 length equals 14 residues. Trimming removed 2 bases at V and 2 bases at J, with 10 bases between. Germline lookup yields CDR1 MNHEY and CDR2 SVGEGT. The CDR3 here is CASSYGQLTYEQYF. The DNA for the CDR3 is TGTGCCAGCAGTTACGGGCAGCTTACCTACGAGCAGTACTTC.

This clone was detected once. This chain joins TRBV3-1 (or the pseudogene TRBV3-2) and TRBJ1-4; TRBD1 is a possible D gene (6 bases). V lost 4 bases, J lost 5 bases, and 14 bases lay in between. The CDR3 covers 15 residues. Germline V gene sequence: CDR1 LGHDT, CDR2 YNNKEL (reference sequence). In DNA form, the CDR3 reads TGTGCCAGCAGCCCACCGCAGGGGTTGAATGAAAAACTGTTTTTT. Its translation is CASSPPQGLNEKLFF.

The rearrangement joins TRBV19 to TRBJ1-2, with D perhaps matching TRBD1 (5 bases). Deletions cut 1 base from V and 6 bases from J, with 12 bases between. Per the germline V gene, CDR1 is LNHDA and CDR2 is SQIVND (reference sequence). This CDR3 is 14 amino acids long. CDR3 DNA sequence: TGTGCCAGTAGTATAGTAGGGGATGAGGATGGCTACACCTTC. This codes for CASSIVGDEDGYTF.

This chain uses TRBV5-6 with TRBJ1-2; 10 bases line up with TRBD1. The CDR3 runs to 13 residues. V shed 4 bases and J 6 bases; nucleotides not matched to a gene: 3. Per germline, CDR1 SGHDT and CDR2 YYEEEE. The CDR3 DNA reads as TGTGCCAGCAGCACGGGGACAGGGGATGGCTACACCTTC. It is translated as CASSTGTGDGYTF.

The chain uses TRBV28 and TRBJ2-1; perhaps TRBD2 as D (5 bases). V was clipped by 2 bases and J by 8 bases, with 10 bases between them. Germline values: CDR1 MDHEN, CDR2 SYDVKM. The CDR3 spans 13 residues. The CDR3 reads CASSLRGIDEQFF. For the CDR3, the DNA is TGTGCCAGCAGTTTACGGGGTATCGATGAGCAGTTCTTC. Full variable domain (remainder filled in from reference TRBV28 and TRBJ2-1): DVKVTQSSRYLVKRTGEKVFLECVQDMDHENMFWYRQDPGLGLRLIYFSYDVKMKEKGDIPEGYSVSREKKERFSLILESASTNQTSMYLCASSLRGIDEQFFGPGTRLTVL.